The clone carrying this T cell receptor (beta chain) has more than one count but fewer than ten. What it binds is unknown. Sequencing targeted expressed TCRB transcripts, as all isolated RNA had been reverse transcribed. Profiled with immunoSEQ multiplex PCR; TCRdb holds only in-frame clones, not every one. The data hold approximately 170,000 clones, with roughly 8% observed a single time. This sample stems from a study of beta chain features in type 1 diabetes. The study's findings and limits: In all four CD4+ subsets, TCRB CDR3 length was significantly, moderately reduced in type 1 diabetes.

The sample consisted of central memory CD4+ T cells from blood. This clonotype originated in a woman aged 40 to 50 with type 1 diabetes.

The CDR3: CASSADLAETQYF. Here the CDR3 DNA reads TGTGCCAGCAGTGCGGACTTGGCAGAGACCCAGTACTTC. The chain is built from TRBV2 and TRBJ2-5; tentative D call: TRBD2 (5 bases). V lost 4 bases to trimming and J lost 4 bases, with 10 bases between them. CDR1 and CDR2 (germline): SNHLY, FYNNEI. This CDR3 region has 13 residues.